One and the same sample provided the 32 T cell receptor beta chains below, sequenced in a study of post-analysis software for immune sequencing data. Study outcomes and limitations: Included in a set of five TRBV segments more frequent in patients than controls were TRBV5-6, TRBV5-1 and TRBV20-1.

Built from TCR beta cDNA, the libraries had unique molecular identifiers in them. TCRdb ran MiXCR on the PCR reads and lists one entry per CDR3 protein. The table includes 650,000 to 900,000 distinct CDR3 sequences, around 46% detected once. These receptors' antigens are unknown. Sequenced material: blood. Receptors originate from a girl between 5 and 17 years old with multiple sclerosis.

In this sample, this clonotype turned up once. The V and J genes are TRBV7-9 and TRBJ2-4, with 14 bases aligning to TRBD2. The J call is uncertain, as TRBJ2-7 better fits the DNA end. Per the germline V gene, CDR1 is SEHNR and CDR2 is FQNEAQ (reference sequence). The CDR3 loop spans 19 amino acids. CDR3 bases: TGTGCCAGCAGCTTCGCCGACGGGACTAGCGGGAGTGGATCCCACGAGCAGTACTTC. It yields the protein CASSFADGTSGSGSHEQYF.

This clonotype was seen a few times. The CDR3 loop is CASSPQGTYEQYF. The DNA for the CDR3 is TGTGCCAGCAGTCCACAGGGGACCTACGAGCAGTACTTC. The rearrangement links TRBV27 to TRBJ2-7; 7 bases match TRBD1. After removal of 5 bases from V and 2 bases from J, the junction contained 3 bases not matched to a gene. This CDR3 is 13 amino acids long. Germline lookup yields CDR1 MNHEY and CDR2 SMNVEV (reference sequence).

This clonotype appeared a few times. V gene TRBV24-1 combines with J gene TRBJ2-3, with 9 bases identical to TRBD2. The CDR3 is 16 residues long. CDR1 and CDR2 (germline): KGHDR, SFDVKD. J lost 2 bases, V lost 5 bases, and 7 bases had no gene match. As DNA, the CDR3 is TGTGCCACCAGTGTAACGAGCGGGAGGCTCACAGATACGCAGTATTTT. It translates to CATSVTSGRLTDTQYF.

The J gene is TRBJ1-1, the V gene TRBV29-1; D gene unclear. From germline, CDR1 is SQVTM and CDR2 ANQGSEA. The CDR3 spans 12 residues. The germline V and J ends were trimmed by 2 bases and 5 bases, with 9 bases remaining between them. CDR3 residues: CSVEWAETEAFF. DNA for the CDR3: TGCAGCGTTGAATGGGCGGAAACTGAAGCTTTCTTT.

The genes are TRBV6-5 and TRBJ2-1; 16 bases are a match to TRBD2. The J segment lost 4 bases and the V segment lost 2 bases, leaving 11 bases of the junction unmatched. This CDR3 has 20 amino acids. Germline CDR1 and CDR2: MNHEY and SVGAGI. CDR3 sequence reads: CASSYLSPGTSGRGYNEQFF. As DNA, the CDR3 is TGTGCCAGCAGTTACCTCAGCCCGGGGACTAGCGGGAGGGGATACAATGAGCAGTTCTTC.

CDR3 sequence reads: CASSSGGRVNEQFF. The CDR3, as DNA: TGTGCCAGCAGTAGTGGCGGGAGGGTCAATGAGCAGTTCTTC. The gene calls are TRBV12-3 or TRBV12-4 and TRBJ2-1, with TRBD2 matching over 9 bases. V shed 5 bases, J shed 6 bases, and the junction held 5 bases outside the gene matches. The CDR3 spans 14 residues.

This clonotype appeared a single time. J is TRBJ1-3 and V is TRBV7-9; D uncertain. V shed 2 bases and J shed 2 bases, with 7 bases lying between them. Germline values: CDR1 SEHNR, CDR2 FQNEAQ (reference sequence). CDR3 length: 14 residues. CDR3 coding DNA: TGTGCCAGCAGCTTAATCTTGGCTGGAAACACCATATATTTT. As protein: CASSLILAGNTIYF.

The chain couples TRBV9 to TRBJ1-2; 7 bases align to TRBD1. The CDR3 loop spans 14 amino acids. The germline CDR1 and CDR2 sequences are SGDLS and YYNGEE. Trimming at V came to 3 bases and at J to 4 bases, leaving 6 bases not matched to a gene. The chain's CDR3 is CASSASGTAYGYTF. The CDR3 nucleotides are TGTGCCAGCAGCGCTTCCGGGACAGCCTATGGCTACACCTTC.

This clonotype was picked up a small number of times. The genes are TRBV24-1 and TRBJ2-2; a weak D match, TRBD2 (5 bases). The CDR3 covers 13 residues. Trimming cost V 9 bases and J 5 bases, with 12 bases left between them. Looked up from germline, CDR1 is KGHDR and CDR2 is SFDVKD. CDR3 loop: CATGVATTGELFF. Written as DNA, the CDR3 is TGTGCCACCGGAGTAGCGACAACCGGGGAGCTGTTTTTT.

Details on this clonotype: The junction and the germline gene differ at one end; a read error may be behind it. The chain links TRBV15 to TRBJ1-1; D is possibly TRBD1 (5 bases). Germline-derived CDR1 and CDR2 are LNHNV and YYDKDF (reference sequence). The CDR3 extends over 15 amino acids. For the CDR3, the DNA is TGTGCCACCAGCATCACTCCCGCCGGGGGGTCTGATGCTTTCTTT. Its protein is CATSITPAGGSDAFF.

The V call is TRBV20-1, the J call TRBJ2-1; TRBD2 is a possible D gene (5 bases). The CDR3 runs 15 residues. Germline V gene lookup returns CDR1 DFQATT and CDR2 SNEGSKA (reference sequence). V shed 3 bases and J shed 4 bases, with 16 bases lying between them. DNA of the CDR3: TGCAGTGCTAGGCCCCCACTAGTGCCGTACAATGAGCAGTTCTTC. This codes for CSARPPLVPYNEQFF.

The chain has TRBV28 and TRBJ2-5; perhaps TRBD1 as D (6 bases). Per germline, CDR1 MDHEN and CDR2 SYDVKM. Between the trimmed V and J ends, which lost 2 bases and 5 bases, there was a span of 12 bases. The CDR3 spans 14 residues. Written as DNA, the CDR3 is TGTGCCAGCAGTTTAAGCGACAGGATGGAGACCCAGTACTTC. This codes for CASSLSDRMETQYF. Drawing the rest from reference TRBV28 and TRBJ2-5, the complete variable domain is DVKVTQSSRYLVKRTGEKVFLECVQDMDHENMFWYRQDPGLGLRLIYFSYDVKMKEKGDIPEGYSVSREKKERFSLILESASTNQTSMYLCASSLSDRMETQYFGPGTRLLVL.

The chain uses TRBV5-6 and TRBJ1-5; 7 bases align to TRBD1. CDR1 and CDR2 (germline): SGHDT, YYEEEE. J lost 1 base, V lost 4 bases, and 5 bases had no gene match. This CDR3 has 15 residues. The DNA of the CDR3 is TGTGCCAGCAGCACCAGGGGGGTAAGCAATCAGCCCCAGCATTTT. This gives the protein CASSTRGVSNQPQHF.

The V and J genes are TRBV7-6 and TRBJ1-4; no reliable D call. This CDR3 contains 14 residues. Trimming stripped 0 bases from V and 7 bases from J, with 9 bases between. CDR1 is SGHVS, CDR2 FNYEAQ, per germline. The CDR3 spells CASSLAGRAEKLFF. DNA for the CDR3: TGTGCCAGCAGCTTAGCAGGGAGGGCTGAAAAACTGTTTTTT.

The chain links TRBV4-3 to TRBJ2-4; 7 bases line up with TRBD1. This CDR3 spans 12 amino acids. From germline, CDR1 is LGHNA and CDR2 YSLEER. The ends lost 3 bases at V and 9 bases at J; junction bases unmatched: 2. The CDR3 DNA reads TGCGCCAGCAGCCATCCAGGGGGCATTCAGTACTTC. It codes for CASSHPGGIQYF.

This chain uses TRBV7-2 with TRBJ2-7, with D possibly called TRBD1 or TRBD2 (5 bases each). Trimming pared 6 bases from V and 0 bases from J, leaving 12 bases between. Germline V CDR1 and CDR2: SGHTA, FQGNSA. This CDR3 is 14 amino acids long. The CDR3 is CASRTGPISYEQYF. As DNA, the CDR3 is TGTGCCAGCAGGACGGGACCAATCTCCTACGAGCAGTACTTC.

This clonotype was picked up a small number of times. This chain connects TRBV20-1 to TRBJ2-6, with D perhaps TRBD1 or TRBD2 (5 bases each). There are 16 residues in the CDR3. Trimming pared 2 bases from V and 1 base from J, leaving 12 bases between. Germline V lookup: CDR1 DFQATT, CDR2 SNEGSKA (reference sequence). The CDR3 here is CSARNAGGSGANVLTF. The CDR3, as DNA: TGCAGTGCTAGAAATGCTGGGGGATCTGGGGCCAACGTCCTGACTTTC.

This clonotype was found a few times. This rearrangement joins TRBV4-3 to TRBJ2-2, with D unresolved. Trimming removed 3 bases from V and 6 bases from J, with 11 bases in between. Germline assignment: CDR1 LGHNA and CDR2 YSLEER. This CDR3 is 14 amino acids long. The DNA of the CDR3 is TGCGCCAGCAGCCACGAAGGTGAAGCCGGGGAGCTGTTTTTT. Translated, it gives CASSHEGEAGELFF.

This clonotype was seen a handful of times. The chain is built from TRBV28 and TRBJ2-7; no clear D gene. The length of the CDR3 is 14 residues. V lost 3 bases to trimming and J lost 1 base, with 10 bases between them. CDR1 is MDHEN, CDR2 SYDVKM, per germline. CDR3 region: CASSFDNGSYEQYF. The CDR3 nucleotides read TGTGCCAGCAGTTTTGATAACGGATCCTACGAGCAGTACTTC.

This chain uses TRBV29-1 with TRBJ1-1; 7 nucleotides agree with TRBD1. J was trimmed by 0 bases and V by 4 bases; bases with no gene match: 2. The CDR3 is 13 residues long. Germline V gene sequence: CDR1 SQVTM, CDR2 ANQGSEA. The CDR3 reads CSVVQGMNTEAFF. The CDR3 DNA is TGCAGCGTTGTACAGGGGATGAACACTGAAGCTTTCTTT.

Relative to its sample, this clonotype is medium-sized. The chain joins TRBV10-3 to TRBJ2-7; 9 bases are shared with TRBD2. Germline V gene sequence: CDR1 ENHRY, CDR2 SYGVKD. V lost 5 bases to trimming and J lost 5 bases; unmatched junction nucleotides: 10. The CDR3 is made up of 15 amino acids. CDR3 bases: TGTGCCATCAGTCCCCTGGGCGGGAGGGCCGACGAGCAGTACTTC. This gives the protein CAISPLGGRADEQYF.

The chain carries TRBV7-2 and TRBJ2-1; TRBD2 matches 9 bases. CDR3 size: 15 residues. From germline, CDR1 is SGHTA and CDR2 FQGNSA. Losses at the gene ends were 2 bases for V and 7 bases for J; bases not matched to a gene: 6. The CDR3 sequence is CASSLTPGLANEQFF. The CDR3 DNA reads TGTGCCAGCAGCTTAACCCCGGGACTAGCTAATGAGCAGTTCTTC. Full variable domain (missing parts from reference TRBV7-2 and TRBJ2-1): GAGVSQSPSNKVTEKGKDVELRCDPISGHTALYWYRQSLGQGLEFLIYFQGNSAPDKSGLPSDRFSAERTGGSVSTLTIQRTQQEDSAVYLCASSLTPGLANEQFFGPGTRLTVL.

This clonotype appeared once. The genes are TRBV24-1 and TRBJ2-1, with a tentative D call TRBD2 (5 bases). Germline CDR1 and CDR2: KGHDR and SFDVKD. V lost 12 bases to trimming and J lost 4 bases, with 21 bases between them. This CDR3 has 15 residues. CDR3 in amino acids: CAATKLAGLYNEQFF. CDR3 sequence (DNA): TGTGCCGCCACAAAGCTCGCGGGCCTATACAATGAGCAGTTCTTC.

This clonotype has a single count. The V and J genes are TRBV10-3 and TRBJ2-1; unclear D gene. The CDR3 spans 16 residues. V was shortened by 0 bases and J by 2 bases, with 11 bases between the two germline ends. The germline gives CDR1 ENHRY, CDR2 SYGVKD. CDR3 DNA: TGTGCCATCAGTGAGTCGGCATCCACACCCTACAATGAGCAGTTCTTC. Protein: CAISESASTPYNEQFF.

The chain recombines TRBV3-1 with TRBJ2-7, with 7 bases matching TRBD1. Gene TRBJ2-5 matches the end of the DNA better, so the J call may be wrong. This CDR3 has 16 amino acids. Germline lookup yields CDR1 LGHDT and CDR2 YNNKEL (reference sequence). CDR3 sequence: CASSPREGQPEETQYF. The CDR3 DNA reads TGTGCCAGCAGCCCCCGTGAGGGACAGCCCGAAGAGACCCAGTACTTC.

This clonotype turned up a few times. The chain is built from TRBV7-9 and TRBJ2-7; 11 bases map to TRBD1. J gave up 6 bases and V 5 bases, and 12 bases lay outside the gene matches. From germline, CDR1 is SEHNR and CDR2 FQNEAQ (reference sequence). CDR3 length: 16 residues. CDR3 sequence (DNA): TGTGCCAGCAGCGCCGGGATGGGACAGGGGGGGTTCGAGCAGTACTTC. Amino acid sequence: CASSAGMGQGGFEQYF.

This clonotype was counted a few times. The V and J genes are TRBV5-1 and TRBJ1-2; weak D call: TRBD1 (5 bases). The V end was cut by 2 bases, the J end by 3 bases, with 14 bases between. This CDR3 contains 15 residues. Germline V gene sequence: CDR1 SGHRS, CDR2 YFSETQ. CDR3 in amino acids: CASSFQGQVDYGYTF. The CDR3 nucleotides read TGCGCCAGCAGCTTCCAGGGTCAGGTGGACTATGGCTACACCTTC.

This CDR3 is CASSVTGAGGYTF. The CDR3 nucleotides are TGTGCCAGCAGCGTAACCGGAGCGGGTGGCTACACCTTC. The rearrangement uses TRBV9 and TRBJ1-2; D is uncertain. The CDR3 covers 13 residues. Germline V gene sequence: CDR1 SGDLS, CDR2 YYNGEE. Trimming pared 1 base from V and 7 bases from J, leaving 11 bases between.

This clonotype was seen a handful of times. The rearrangement links TRBV12-5 to TRBJ2-5, with TRBD2 matching 9 bases. The V gene end was trimmed by 3 bases and the J gene end by 5 bases; junction bases not matched to a gene: 1. CDR3 length: 13 amino acids. Germline-derived CDR1 and CDR2 are LGHNT and FRNRAP. In nucleotides, the CDR3 is TGTGCTAGTGGTTTTAGCGGGAGTGAGACCCAGTACTTC. This codes for CASGFSGSETQYF.

This sequence joins TRBV20-1 and TRBJ2-1, with 7 bases identical to TRBD1. CDR1 and CDR2 from the germline V gene are DFQATT and SNEGSKA (reference sequence). The length of the CDR3 is 16 residues. V lost 0 bases to trimming and J lost 2 bases; unmatched junction nucleotides: 7. CDR3 nucleotide sequence: TGCAGTGCTAGAGATGAACAGGGGCCGGCCTACAATGAGCAGTTCTTC. Residues: CSARDEQGPAYNEQFF.

This clonotype was observed a handful of times. The chain employs TRBV6-5 and TRBJ2-7, with a possible D match to TRBD2 (5 bases). The CDR3 extends over 13 amino acids. V lost 7 bases to trimming and J lost 2 bases, with 12 bases between them. Looked up from germline, CDR1 is MNHEY and CDR2 is SVGAGI. CDR3: CASTEAATYEQYF. CDR3 nucleotide sequence: TGTGCCAGCACGGAAGCGGCAACCTACGAGCAGTACTTC.

This clonotype was seen a few times. The chain is built from TRBV20-1 and TRBJ2-7, with 12 bases fitting TRBD2. Trimming cost V 1 base and J 4 bases; bases outside gene matches: 8. Germline lookup yields CDR1 DFQATT and CDR2 SNEGSKA (reference sequence). The CDR3 spans 16 residues. CDR3 sequence: CSARGIGLAGRYEQYF. The CDR3 nucleotides are TGCAGTGCTAGAGGCATTGGACTAGCGGGACGATACGAGCAGTACTTC.